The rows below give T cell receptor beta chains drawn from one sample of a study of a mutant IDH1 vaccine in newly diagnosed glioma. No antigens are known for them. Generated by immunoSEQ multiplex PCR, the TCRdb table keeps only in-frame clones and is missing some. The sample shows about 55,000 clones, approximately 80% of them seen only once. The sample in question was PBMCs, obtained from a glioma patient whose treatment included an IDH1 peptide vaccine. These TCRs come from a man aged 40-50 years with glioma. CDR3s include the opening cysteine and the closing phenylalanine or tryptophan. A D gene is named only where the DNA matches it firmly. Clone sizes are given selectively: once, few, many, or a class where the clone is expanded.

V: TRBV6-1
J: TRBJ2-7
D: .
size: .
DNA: TGTGCCAGCAGTGAGGCGGCCAGGGATGTCGAGCAGTACTTC
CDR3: CASSEAARDVEQYF

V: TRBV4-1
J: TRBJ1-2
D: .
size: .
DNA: TGCGCCAGCAGCCAAAGGCCGAATGATGGGGGTTATGGCTACACCTTC
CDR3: CASSQRPNDGGYGYTF

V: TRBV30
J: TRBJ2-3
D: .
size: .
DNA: TGTGCCTGGAGTGCCGGGGGAATTCGTACAGATACGCAGTATTTT
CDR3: CAWSAGGIRTDTQYF

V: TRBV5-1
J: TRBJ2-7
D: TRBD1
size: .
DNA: TGCGCCACCAAAACCGGGACAGGGGGCGCCTACGAGCAGTACTTC
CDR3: CATKTGTGGAYEQYF

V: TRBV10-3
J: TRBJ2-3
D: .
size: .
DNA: TGTGCCATCTCGACCCCAAACGACAAGGATACGCAGTATTTT
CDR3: CAISTPNDKDTQYF

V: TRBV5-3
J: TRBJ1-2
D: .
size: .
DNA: TGTGCCAGAAGCTTTGGCAGCTATGGCTACACCTTC
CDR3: CARSFGSYGYTF

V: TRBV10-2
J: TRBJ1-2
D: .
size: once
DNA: TGCGCCAGCAGTGAAGGTTTTGGAGGAAGGGCCTATGGCTACACCTTC
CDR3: CASSEGFGGRAYGYTF

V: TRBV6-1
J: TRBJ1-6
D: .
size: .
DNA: TGTGCCAGCATAGTAATGGACAGCTATAATTCACCCCTCCACTTT
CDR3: CASIVMDSYNSPLHF

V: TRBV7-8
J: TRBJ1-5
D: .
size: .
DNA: TGTGCCAGCAGCCCCACGGTCATGGGGGAAAGCAATCAGCCCCAGCATTTT
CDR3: CASSPTVMGESNQPQHF

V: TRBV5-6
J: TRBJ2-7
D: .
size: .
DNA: TGTGCCAGCGTAGGAGAAAGGGAGCCCCACGAGCAGTACTTC
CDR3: CASVGEREPHEQYF

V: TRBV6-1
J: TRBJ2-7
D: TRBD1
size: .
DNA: TGTGCCAGCAGTCAAATCGGACAGGGGCCCGAGCAGTACTTC
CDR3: CASSQIGQGPEQYF

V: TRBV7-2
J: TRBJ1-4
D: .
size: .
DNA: TGTGCCAGCAGCCTCCAGTTGGGGGGGGGTGAAAAACTGTTTTTT
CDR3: CASSLQLGGGEKLFF

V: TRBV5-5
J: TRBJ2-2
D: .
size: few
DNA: TGTGCCAGCAGCCGAATTAGGGCCGGGGAGCTGTTTTTT
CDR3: CASSRIRAGELFF

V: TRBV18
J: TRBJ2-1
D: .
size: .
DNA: TGTGCCAGCTCACTTCGTCAAGCGGTCGATTACAATGAGCAGTTCTTC
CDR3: CASSLRQAVDYNEQFF

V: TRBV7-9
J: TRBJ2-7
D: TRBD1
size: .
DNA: TGTGCCAGCAGCACCCGGACAGGGCGGATCAGCTACGAGCAGTACTTC
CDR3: CASSTRTGRISYEQYF

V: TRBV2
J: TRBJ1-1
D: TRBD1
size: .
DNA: TGTGCCAGCAGGAAACAGGGGGACACTGAAGCTTTCTTT
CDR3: CASRKQGDTEAFF

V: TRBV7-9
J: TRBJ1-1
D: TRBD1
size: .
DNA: TGTGCCAGCAGCTTTAATGGACAGGGAGGGTTCTGGGCTTTCTTT
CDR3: CASSFNGQGGFWAFF

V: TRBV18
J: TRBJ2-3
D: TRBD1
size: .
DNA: TGTGCCAGCTCAGCCGGGACAGGGTTAAGAAATACGCAGTATTTT
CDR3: CASSAGTGLRNTQYF

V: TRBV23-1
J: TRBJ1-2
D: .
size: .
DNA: TGCGCCAGCAGTCATCGACCGGGGGGTGGCTACACCTTC
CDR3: CASSHRPGGGYTF

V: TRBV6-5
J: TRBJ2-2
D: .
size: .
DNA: TGTGCCAGCACCCAAGGGGAGCTGTTTTTT
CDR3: CASTQGELFF

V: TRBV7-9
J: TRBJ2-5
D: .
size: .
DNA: TGTGCCAGCAGCTTAGCGGCCCTACCCAAGACCCAGTACTTC
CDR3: CASSLAALPKTQYF

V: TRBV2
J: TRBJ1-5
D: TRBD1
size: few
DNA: TGTGCCAGCAGCAGACCTCGGGGACAGGGGATTCAGCCCCAGCATTTT
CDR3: CASSRPRGQGIQPQHF

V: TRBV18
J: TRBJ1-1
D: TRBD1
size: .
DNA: TGTGCCAGCTCATGGGACAGTAGGAGTGAAGCTTTCTTT
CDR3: CASSWDSRSEAFF

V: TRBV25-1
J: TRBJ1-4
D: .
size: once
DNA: TGTGCCAGCAGTGAGTGGACACTTCCTGGCGAAAAACTGTTTTTT
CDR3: CASSEWTLPGEKLFF

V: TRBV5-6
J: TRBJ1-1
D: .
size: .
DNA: TGTGCCAGCAGCTTGGGTACCTATGAAGCTTTCTTT
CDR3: CASSLGTYEAFF

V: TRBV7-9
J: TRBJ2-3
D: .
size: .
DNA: TGTGCCACCACTGGGGGTGTCGCAGATACGCAGTATTTT
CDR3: CATTGGVADTQYF

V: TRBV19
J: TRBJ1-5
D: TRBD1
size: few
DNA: TGTGCCAGTAGTATCGGACAGGGGGCTCAGCCCCAGCATTTT
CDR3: CASSIGQGAQPQHF

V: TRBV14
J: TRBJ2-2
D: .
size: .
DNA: TGTGCCAGCAGCCAAGGTGCAATCAACACCGGGGAGCTGTTTTTT
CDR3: CASSQGAINTGELFF

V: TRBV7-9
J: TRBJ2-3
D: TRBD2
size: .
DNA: TGTGCCAGCAGCGCCGTAGCGGGGGGGCTGGATACGCAGTATTTT
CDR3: CASSAVAGGLDTQYF

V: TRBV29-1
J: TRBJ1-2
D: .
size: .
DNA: TGCAGCGTTGAAACACGCAGCTATGGCTACACCTTC
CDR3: CSVETRSYGYTF

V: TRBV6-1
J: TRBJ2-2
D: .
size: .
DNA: TGTGCCAGCAGTGCGAGGGGGGGCACCGGGGAGCTGTTTTTT
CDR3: CASSARGGTGELFF

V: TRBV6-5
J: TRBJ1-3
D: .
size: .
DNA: TGTGCCAGCAGTTACGGGGACAATCGGAACACCATATATTTT
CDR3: CASSYGDNRNTIYF

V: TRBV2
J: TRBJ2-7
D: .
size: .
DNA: TGTGCCAGCAGTGACGGCGGTTTCTACGAGCAGTACTTC
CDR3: CASSDGGFYEQYF

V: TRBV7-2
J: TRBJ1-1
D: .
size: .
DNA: TGTGCCAGCAGCTTATTTTTGGGACACCAGAACGAAGCTTTCTTT
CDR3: CASSLFLGHQNEAFF